The sequence of this T cell receptor beta chain was determined in a study of control samples from healthy donors and cancer patients. Method: immunoSEQ multiplex PCR; TCRdb's copy keeps in-frame clones and lacks some. The profile shows about 84,000 clones, 80% to 90% of them singletons. The receptor was isolated from a man in his 60s with head and neck cancer. Material for sequencing was PBMCs.

The CDR3 coding sequence is TGTGCCGTTCAGCCCGTACGGTCTGGGGCCAACGTCCTGACTTTC. This gives the protein CAVQPVRSGANVLTF. The rearrangement joins TRBV28 to TRBJ2-6; D gene ambiguous. Germline V gene sequence: CDR1 MDHEN, CDR2 SYDVKM. V was shortened by 11 bases and J by 1 base, with 15 bases between the two germline ends. The CDR3 is 15 amino acids.